This T cell receptor (beta chain) was identified during a study of vaccination and CD4 T cells after COVID-19. Noted treatment: roughly 10-day PBMC culture with coronavirus spike peptide pools or control peptides (ViraFEST assay). Oncomine TCR Beta short-read sequencing was applied to DNA from cultured CD4+ T cells. Each CDR3 protein gets one entry after TCRdb re-called the PCR reads with MiXCR. The data contain 7,300 or so distinct CDR3 sequences, about 73% of them singletons. Trimming at V came to 7 bases and at J to 3 bases, leaving 11 bases not matched to a gene. Germline V lookup: CDR1 SNHLY, CDR2 FYNNEI. This CDR3 has 16 amino acids. The table lists this clonotype with a few counts. What it binds is unknown.

Sequencing input: CD4+ T cells from blood, cultured in vitro. This clonotype originated in a human donor who had recovered from COVID-19. The chain employs TRBV2 and TRBJ2-7, with 11 bases matching TRBD2. The CDR3 reads CASTEGTSGVIYEQYF. DNA of the CDR3: TGTGCCAGCACAGAAGGGACTAGCGGCGTGATCTACGAGCAGTACTTC. The complete variable domain, with remaining parts taken from reference TRBV2 and TRBJ2-7, reads EPEVTQTPSHQVTQMGQEVILRCVPISNHLYFYWYRQILGQKVEFLVSFYNNEISEKSEIFDDQFSVERPDGSNFTLKIRSTKLEDSAMYFCASTEGTSGVIYEQYFGPGTRLTVT.